This TCR beta chain is from a study of follicular helper T cells after annual influenza vaccination. Clones were read by immunoSEQ multiplex PCR, and TCRdb kept only the in-frame ones, dropping some. Counted here are 7,500 to 9,500 clones, more than 80% occurring once; the ten biggest clones make up 3%. As for time point: 2013-2014 season, 7 days after vaccination. V was pared by 3 bases and J by 1 base, with 10 bases between. CDR1 and CDR2 from the germline V gene are KGHSH and LQKENI. This CDR3 is 16 amino acids long. The genes are TRBV18 and TRBJ2-6, with a possible D match to TRBD1 (6 bases). The source material was CXCR5+ CD38- circulating T follicular helper cells from blood, sampled 7 days after influenza vaccination. Subset in this sample: circulating Tfh, non-naive CD4+CXCR5+PD-1+ (ICOS+CD38+ or ICOS-CD38-). The source is an adult who received the influenza vaccine. The CDR3 sequence: CASSPRTGSGANVLTF. CDR3 bases: TGTGCCAGCTCACCTCGAACAGGGTCTGGGGCCAACGTCCTGACTTTC. The complete variable domain, with remaining parts taken from reference TRBV18 and TRBJ2-6, reads NAGVMQNPRHLVRRRGQEARLRCSPMKGHSHVYWYRQLPEEGLKFMVYLQKENIIDESGMPKERFSAEFPKEGPSILRIQQVVRGDSAAYFCASSPRTGSGANVLTFGAGSRLTVL.